Listed below are T cell receptor beta chains from one sample, sequenced in a study of glioma-infiltrating T cells after dendritic cell vaccination. Assay: immunoSEQ multiplex PCR; the TCRdb copy retains only in-frame clones and omits some. Of just under 100,000 clones listed, around 80% are singletons. The sequences come from blood, collected after dendritic cell vaccination. The receptors were gathered from a human donor with glioblastoma. Each CDR3 is given with its conserved first and last residue. The D gene is left open where the match is weak. The size of a clone is reported for some rows only, either as once, few or many, or as a class for expanded clones.

v_gene	j_gene	d_gene	abundance	CDR3nt	CDR3aa
TRBV9	TRBJ1-2	TRBD1	NA	TGTGCCAGCAGCGTAACCGGGACAGGATACTATGGCTACACCTTC	CASSVTGTGYYGYTF
TRBV16	TRBJ1-1	NA	NA	TGTGCCACCCCCCTATGGGGAGGCATGAACACTGAAGCTTTCTTT	CATPLWGGMNTEAFF
TRBV5-5	TRBJ2-3	NA	few	TGTGCCAGCAGCCTGGGGCCGGGAGCAGATACGCAGTATTTT	CASSLGPGADTQYF
TRBV5-6	TRBJ2-5	TRBD1	NA	TGTGCCAGCAGCCGAAAGCCGGGACAGGGGCTCCAAGAGACCCAGTACTTC	CASSRKPGQGLQETQYF
TRBV6-1	TRBJ2-4	NA	NA	TGTGCCAGCAGTGACACAGGGTTTGGAGCCAAAAACATTCAGTACTTC	CASSDTGFGAKNIQYF
TRBV10-2	TRBJ1-1	NA	NA	TGCGCCAGCAGTGTTGGCAGGGTGGGCACTGAAGCTTTCTTT	CASSVGRVGTEAFF
TRBV7-2	TRBJ2-7	TRBD1	NA	TGTGCCAGCAGCCCCCCTGGACAGGGCGCCTCCTACGAGCAGTACTTC	CASSPPGQGASYEQYF
TRBV28	TRBJ2-7	NA	NA	TGTGCCAGCAGTCACCCGAGGCTCGGGGTCAGCTACGAGCAGTACTTC	CASSHPRLGVSYEQYF
TRBV27	TRBJ1-2	TRBD1	few	TGTGCCAGCAGTTTGCAGGGGGGTAACTATGGCTACACCTTC	CASSLQGGNYGYTF
TRBV5-1	TRBJ2-1	TRBD2	once	TGCGCCAGCAGCCAGTCTAGCGGGAGCTACAATGAGCAGTTCTTC	CASSQSSGSYNEQFF
TRBV25-1	TRBJ2-1	TRBD2	once	TGTGCCAGCAGTGAATTTGGGGGGGGTTCCTACAATGAGCAGTTCTTC	CASSEFGGGSYNEQFF
TRBV19	TRBJ1-1	NA	NA	TGTGCCAGTAGTATTAGTTTTTCCTCTGAAGCTTTCTTT	CASSISFSSEAFF
TRBV5-8	TRBJ2-2	TRBD2	NA	TGTGCCAGCAGCCCCAATTTGGGCAGCGGGGGCCGCACCGGGGAGCTGTTTTTT	CASSPNLGSGGRTGELFF
TRBV5-1	TRBJ2-7	NA	NA	TGCGCCAGCAGCCAGGAACAGGGTCTAGGCTACGAGCAGTACTTC	CASSQEQGLGYEQYF
TRBV5-4	TRBJ2-1	TRBD2	once	TGTGCCAGCAGCAGGGAGAGCGGGGGCAGAGGCAATGAGCAGTTCTTC	CASSRESGGRGNEQFF
TRBV5-1	TRBJ2-5	NA	NA	TGCGCCAGCAGCCTCCAAGAGACCCAGTACTTC	CASSLQETQYF
TRBV7-9	TRBJ2-2	NA	NA	TGTGCCAGCAGACCAGTCAACACCGGGGAGCTGTTTTTT	CASRPVNTGELFF
TRBV7-3	TRBJ1-6	TRBD1	NA	TGTGCCAGCAGCTTGGGACAGGTGAATTCACCCCTCCACTTT	CASSLGQVNSPLHF
TRBV7-3	TRBJ2-3	NA	NA	TGTGCCAGCAGCTTAATCGTCGGGGGCACAGATACGCAGTATTTT	CASSLIVGGTDTQYF
TRBV5-1	TRBJ2-7	NA	NA	TGCGCCAGTAAACAGAGCTACGAGCAGTACTTC	CASKQSYEQYF
TRBV9	TRBJ2-1	TRBD1	NA	TGTGCCAGCAGCGTAGATCCGGGACAGGGGGCAAGGTACAATGAGCAGTTCTTC	CASSVDPGQGARYNEQFF
TRBV7-8	TRBJ1-1	TRBD1	NA	TGTGCCAGCGGGACGGACAGGGGGATTACTGAAGCTTTCTTT	CASGTDRGITEAFF
TRBV6-5	TRBJ2-1	TRBD2	NA	TGTGCCAGCACCGAGGTACTAGCGGGCAGCAATGAGCAGTTCTTC	CASTEVLAGSNEQFF
TRBV5-6	TRBJ2-5	TRBD2	NA	TGTGCCAGCAGTAGGCTAGCGGGGGGGACGGAGACCCAGTACTTC	CASSRLAGGTETQYF
TRBV19	TRBJ2-3	TRBD2	once	TGTGCCAGTAGTATAGAGGGCGGGAGGCCCACAGATACGCAGTATTTT	CASSIEGGRPTDTQYF
TRBV5-1	TRBJ2-7	TRBD1	NA	TGCGCCAGCAGCTTGTCGCCACCGGGACAGGGGGTTTGGGAGCAGTACTTC	CASSLSPPGQGVWEQYF
TRBV4-1	TRBJ1-2	NA	NA	TGCGCCAGCAGCCAAGATTTTCAGGATGGCTATGGCTACACCTTC	CASSQDFQDGYGYTF
TRBV19	TRBJ1-5	TRBD1	NA	TGTGCCAGTGGACAGGACGTCAATCAGCCCCAGCATTTT	CASGQDVNQPQHF
TRBV2	TRBJ2-7	NA	NA	TGTGCCAGCAGCGGACAGACAATTTCCTACGAGCAGTACTTC	CASSGQTISYEQYF
TRBV5-6	TRBJ2-1	TRBD1	NA	TGTGCCAGCAGCCACGGACAGGGCCCCTACAATGAGCAGTTCTTC	CASSHGQGPYNEQFF
TRBV4-2	TRBJ1-6	NA	NA	TGTGCCAGCAGCCAACGGAGCGGGACATCGCTTGGGTCACCCCTCCACTTT	CASSQRSGTSLGSPLHF